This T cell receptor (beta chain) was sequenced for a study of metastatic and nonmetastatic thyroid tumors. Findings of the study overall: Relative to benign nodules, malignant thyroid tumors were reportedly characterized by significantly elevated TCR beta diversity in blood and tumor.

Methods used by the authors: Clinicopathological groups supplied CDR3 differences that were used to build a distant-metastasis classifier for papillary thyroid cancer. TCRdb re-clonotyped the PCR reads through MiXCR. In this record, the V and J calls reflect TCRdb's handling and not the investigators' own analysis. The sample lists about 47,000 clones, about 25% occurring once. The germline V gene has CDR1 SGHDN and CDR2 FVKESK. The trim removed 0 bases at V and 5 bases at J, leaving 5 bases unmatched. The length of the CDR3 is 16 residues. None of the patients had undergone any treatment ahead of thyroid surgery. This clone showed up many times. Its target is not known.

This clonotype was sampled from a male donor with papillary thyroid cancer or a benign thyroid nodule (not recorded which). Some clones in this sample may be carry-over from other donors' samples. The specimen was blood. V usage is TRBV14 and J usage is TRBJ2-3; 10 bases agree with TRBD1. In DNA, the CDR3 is TGTGCCAGCAGCCAAGATTTGGGACAGGGGAGAGATACGCAGTATTTT. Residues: CASSQDLGQGRDTQYF.